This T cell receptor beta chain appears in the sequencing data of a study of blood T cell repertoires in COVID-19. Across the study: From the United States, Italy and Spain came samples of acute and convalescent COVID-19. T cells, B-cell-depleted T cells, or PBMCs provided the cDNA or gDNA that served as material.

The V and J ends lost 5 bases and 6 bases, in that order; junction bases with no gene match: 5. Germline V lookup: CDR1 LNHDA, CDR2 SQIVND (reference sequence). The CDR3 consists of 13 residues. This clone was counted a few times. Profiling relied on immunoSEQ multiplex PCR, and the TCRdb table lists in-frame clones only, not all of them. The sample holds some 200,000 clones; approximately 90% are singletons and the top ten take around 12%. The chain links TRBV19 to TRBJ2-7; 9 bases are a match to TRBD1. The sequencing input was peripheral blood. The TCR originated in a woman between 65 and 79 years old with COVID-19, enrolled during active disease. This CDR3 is CASSGDRVSEQYF. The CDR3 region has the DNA TGTGCCAGTAGTGGGGACAGGGTAAGCGAGCAGTACTTC.